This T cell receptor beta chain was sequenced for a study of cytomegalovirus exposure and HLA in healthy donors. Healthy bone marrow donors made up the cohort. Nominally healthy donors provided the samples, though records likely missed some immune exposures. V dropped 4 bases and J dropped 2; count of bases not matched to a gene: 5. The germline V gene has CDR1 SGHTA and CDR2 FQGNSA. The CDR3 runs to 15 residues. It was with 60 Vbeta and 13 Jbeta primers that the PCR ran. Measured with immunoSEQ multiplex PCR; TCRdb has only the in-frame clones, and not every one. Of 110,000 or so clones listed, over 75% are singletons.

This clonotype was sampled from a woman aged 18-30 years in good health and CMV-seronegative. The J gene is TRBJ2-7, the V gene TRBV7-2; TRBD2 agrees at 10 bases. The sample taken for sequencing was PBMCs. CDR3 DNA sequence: TGTGCCAGCAGCTGGGGGACTAGCGCACCCTACGAGCAGTACTTC. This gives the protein CASSWGTSAPYEQYF.